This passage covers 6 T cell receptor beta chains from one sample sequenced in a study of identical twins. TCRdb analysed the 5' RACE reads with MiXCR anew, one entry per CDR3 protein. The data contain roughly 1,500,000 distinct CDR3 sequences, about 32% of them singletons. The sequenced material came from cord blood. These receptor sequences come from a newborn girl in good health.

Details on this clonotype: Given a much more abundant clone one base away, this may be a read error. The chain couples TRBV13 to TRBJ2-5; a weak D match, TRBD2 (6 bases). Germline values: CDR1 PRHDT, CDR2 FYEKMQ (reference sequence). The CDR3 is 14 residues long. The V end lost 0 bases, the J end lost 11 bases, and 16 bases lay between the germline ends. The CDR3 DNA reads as TGTGCCAGCAGCTTAGGCCGGGCGGGGAATGAGCAGTACTTC. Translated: CASSLGRAGNEQYF.

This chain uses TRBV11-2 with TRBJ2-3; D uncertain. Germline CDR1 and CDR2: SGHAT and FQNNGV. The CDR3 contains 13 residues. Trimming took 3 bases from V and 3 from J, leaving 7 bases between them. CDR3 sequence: CASSFSQTDTQYF. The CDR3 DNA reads TGTGCCAGCAGCTTTTCCCAGACAGATACGCAGTATTTT.

The CDR3 reads CASRGGETSNQPQHF. CDR3 DNA sequence: TGTGCCAGCAGAGGAGGGGAGACGAGCAATCAGCCCCAGCATTTT. The J gene is TRBJ1-5, the V gene TRBV12-3 or TRBV12-4; maybe TRBD1 (5 bases). The CDR3 is 15 residues long. The ends were cut back, 6 bases at V and 1 base at J, with 13 bases in the middle.

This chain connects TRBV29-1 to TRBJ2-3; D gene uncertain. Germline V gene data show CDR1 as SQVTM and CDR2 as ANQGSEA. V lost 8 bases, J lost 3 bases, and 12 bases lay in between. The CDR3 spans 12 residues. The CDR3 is CSLPIGTDTQYF. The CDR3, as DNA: TGCAGCCTCCCGATAGGTACAGATACGCAGTATTTT.

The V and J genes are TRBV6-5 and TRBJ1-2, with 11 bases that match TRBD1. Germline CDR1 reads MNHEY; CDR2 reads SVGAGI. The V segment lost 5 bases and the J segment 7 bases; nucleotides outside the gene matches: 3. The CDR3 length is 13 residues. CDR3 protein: CASSRTGGTGYTF. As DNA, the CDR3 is TGTGCCAGCAGTCGGACAGGGGGCACTGGCTACACCTTC.

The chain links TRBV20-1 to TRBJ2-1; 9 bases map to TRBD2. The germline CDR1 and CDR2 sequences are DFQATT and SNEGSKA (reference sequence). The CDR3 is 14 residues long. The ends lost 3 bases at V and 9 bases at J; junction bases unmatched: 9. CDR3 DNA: TGCAGTGCTAGCTGGCGGGGGGGCCATGTTGAGCAGTTCTTC. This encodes CSASWRGGHVEQFF.